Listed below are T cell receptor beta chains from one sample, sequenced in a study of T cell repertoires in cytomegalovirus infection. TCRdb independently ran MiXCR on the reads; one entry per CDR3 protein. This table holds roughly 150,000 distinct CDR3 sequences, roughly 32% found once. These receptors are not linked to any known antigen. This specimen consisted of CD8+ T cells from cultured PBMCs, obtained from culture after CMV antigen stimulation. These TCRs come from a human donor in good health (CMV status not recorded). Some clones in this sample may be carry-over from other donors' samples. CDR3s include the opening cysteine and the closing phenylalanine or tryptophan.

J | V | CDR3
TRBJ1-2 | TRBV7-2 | CASSPGVGQAYGYTF
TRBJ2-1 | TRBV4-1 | CASGLDNEQFF
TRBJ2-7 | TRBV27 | CASRPLALGRNYEQYF
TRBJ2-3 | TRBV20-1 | CSARIPLAGRGTDTQYF
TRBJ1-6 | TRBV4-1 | CASSSRENSPLHF
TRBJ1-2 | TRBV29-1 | CSVEDHWDRGYGYTF
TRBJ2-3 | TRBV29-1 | CSVEGAVGAWATDTQYF
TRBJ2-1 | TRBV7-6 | CASSLAWAPLRNEQFF
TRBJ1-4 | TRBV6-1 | CASTQGPGAREKLFF
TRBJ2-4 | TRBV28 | CASSLAPQGRENIQYF
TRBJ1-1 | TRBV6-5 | CASSFHGQGGTEAFF
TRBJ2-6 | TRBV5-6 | CASSWSRSGANVLTF
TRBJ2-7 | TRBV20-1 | CSATVGQGSYEQYF
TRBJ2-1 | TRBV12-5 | CASGGLAGYNEQFF
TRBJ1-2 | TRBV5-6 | CASSLLRSSGWGYTF
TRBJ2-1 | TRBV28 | CASSFKHINSYNEQFF
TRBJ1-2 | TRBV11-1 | CASSLGGNYYGYTF
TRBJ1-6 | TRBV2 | CASGDPGQSVSSYNSPLHF
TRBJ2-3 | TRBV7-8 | CASSLVSSGTDTQYF
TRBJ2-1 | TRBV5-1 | CASRLAVYNEQFF
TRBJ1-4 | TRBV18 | CASSPQGYAGELFF
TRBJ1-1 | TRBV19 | CASRGQGNTEAFF
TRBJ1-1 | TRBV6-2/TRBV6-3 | CASSYSTEAFF
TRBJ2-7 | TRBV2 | CAGRDRVHEQYF
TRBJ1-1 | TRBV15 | CATSRDRSLNTEAFF
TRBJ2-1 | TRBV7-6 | CASSTLAGGPYNEQFF
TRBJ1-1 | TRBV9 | CASSGRRGNTEAFF
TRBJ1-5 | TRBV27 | CATALGHNQPQHF
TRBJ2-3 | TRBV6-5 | CASSLGDGNTDTQYF
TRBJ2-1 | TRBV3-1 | CASSQDREGLDEQFF
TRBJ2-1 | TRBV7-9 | CASSSRGLAGVGSYNEQFF
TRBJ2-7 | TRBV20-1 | CSAGGTGAGEQYF
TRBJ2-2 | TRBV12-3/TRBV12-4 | CASSSGRPRYSGELFF
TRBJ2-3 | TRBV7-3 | CASSLIAVDTQYF
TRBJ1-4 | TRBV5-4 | CASSLGGGGKLFF
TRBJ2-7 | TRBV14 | CASSQVWYEQYF
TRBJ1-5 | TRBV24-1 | CATSGKGYSNQSQHF
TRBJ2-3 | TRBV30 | CAWSVGTSDTQYF
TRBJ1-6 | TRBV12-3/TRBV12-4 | CASSLQGWNSPLHF
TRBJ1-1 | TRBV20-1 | CSVSVSSYTEAFF